The rows below give T cell receptor beta chains drawn from one sample of a study of T-cell memory formation after mild COVID-19. TCRdb independently ran MiXCR on the 5' RACE reads; one entry per CDR3 protein. Of almost 45,000 distinct CDR3 sequences in the sample, over 6.5% were seen once. Sequences were obtained from PBMCs or a T cell subset sorted from them (not recorded which). The receptors stem from an adult who had mild COVID-19 (a few samples of this study predate the infection). Cell type and time point are not known. Both conserved end residues are part of each CDR3. Fields, in order: J gene, D gene, V gene, CDR3 length, clone size, CDR3 DNA, CDR3 protein. A D gene is named only where the DNA matches it firmly. Size is omitted from some rows. Given values are once, few, many or a class for expanded clones.

TRBJ2-3	TRBD2	TRBV7-6	15	many	TGTGCCAGCAGCTTAACCAGCGGGGGGACAGATACGCAGTATTTT	CASSLTSGGTDTQYF
TRBJ2-2	-	TRBV11-3	13	few	TGTGCCCCACCCCGGGCGAACACCGGGGAGCTGTTTTTT	CAPPRANTGELFF
TRBJ2-7	-	TRBV21-1	14	many	TGTGCCAGCAAACTAGCGGGAGTGACGGGCGAGCAGTACTTC	CASKLAGVTGEQYF
TRBJ2-7	TRBD2	TRBV11-2	17	many	TGTGCCAGCAGCCCGCGCCGACTAGCGGGAGGGCCTCGCGAGCAGTACTTC	CASSPRRLAGGPREQYF
TRBJ2-3	-	TRBV20-1	13	many	TGCAGTGCGGGACTCACAGCGCGAGATACGCAGTATTTT	CSAGLTARDTQYF
TRBJ1-6	-	TRBV4-3	19	many	TGCGCCAGCAGCCAAGATGCGGCAGCGAGTAGCTCCTATAATTCACCCCTCCACTTT	CASSQDAAASSSYNSPLHF
TRBJ2-7	-	TRBV6-2/TRBV6-3	13	-	TGTGCCAGCAGTTACACCGGGAACTACGAGCAGTACTTC	CASSYTGNYEQYF
TRBJ2-3	-	TRBV12-3/TRBV12-4	16	many	TGTGCCAGCACCCGATTCAGTCAGGGGTACACAGATACGCAGTATTTT	CASTRFSQGYTDTQYF
TRBJ2-1	TRBD2	TRBV5-1	17	-	TGCGCCAGCAGCGTCATAGCGGGAGGGCCGCTCGAGAATGAGCAGTTCTTC	CASSVIAGGPLENEQFF
TRBJ1-5	-	TRBV4-2	13	-	TGTGCCAGCAGCCAAGATTTCGATCAGCCCCAGCATTTT	CASSQDFDQPQHF
TRBJ1-2	-	TRBV27	13	few	TGTGCCAGCAGTCTCCGAGGCGGCAATGGCTACACCTTC	CASSLRGGNGYTF
TRBJ1-2	-	TRBV9	14	few	TGTGCCAGCAGCGTAGATGAAGGGCACTATGGCTACACCTTC	CASSVDEGHYGYTF
TRBJ2-7	TRBD1	TRBV6-5	13	-	TGTGCCAGCAGTTACGACAGGGGCTACGAGCAGTACTTC	CASSYDRGYEQYF
TRBJ2-1	TRBD2	TRBV19	16	few	TGTGCCAGTAGTACCCTCGGACTAGCGGGAGGAGATGAGCAGTTCTTC	CASSTLGLAGGDEQFF
TRBJ1-6	TRBD1	TRBV12-3/TRBV12-4	13	many	TGTGCCAGCAGCCGGACAGGGTTTTCACCCCTCCACTTT	CASSRTGFSPLHF
TRBJ2-3	TRBD1	TRBV7-2	16	many	TGTGCCAGCAGCCGTCGGGACAGGGGGGGCACAGATACGCAGTATTTT	CASSRRDRGGTDTQYF
TRBJ2-7	TRBD1	TRBV19	14	few	TGTGCCAGTAGTCCGGGACAGGACTCCTACGAGCAGTACTTC	CASSPGQDSYEQYF
TRBJ2-1	-	TRBV29-1	14	many	TGCAGCGTTCTTGAGCGTCCCACCTACAATGAGCAGTTCTTC	CSVLERPTYNEQFF
TRBJ2-2	TRBD2	TRBV24-1	16	many	TGTGCCACCAGTGACACTAGCGGGCGGAACACCGGGGAGCTGTTTTTT	CATSDTSGRNTGELFF
TRBJ2-2	TRBD2	TRBV20-1	15	few	TGCAGTGCGGCAATAAGCGGGAGGAACACCGGGGAGCTGTTTTTT	CSAAISGRNTGELFF
TRBJ1-5	-	TRBV10-3	14	few	TGTGCCATCAGTGAGTCGATCGGGGATCAGCCCCAGCATTTT	CAISESIGDQPQHF
TRBJ2-1	TRBD2	TRBV6-2/TRBV6-3	15	few	TGTGCCAGCAGTTTGGGTGGGAGGGTCATCAATGAGCAGTTCTTC	CASSLGGRVINEQFF
TRBJ2-5	TRBD2	TRBV15	16	many	TGTGCCACCAGCAGAGATTCTAGCGGGGGGCAAGAGACCCAGTACTTC	CATSRDSSGGQETQYF
TRBJ2-1	-	TRBV30	17	many	TGTGCCTGGAGTGGAGGTGGGCTATCCGCCTCCTACAATGAGCAGTTCTTC	CAWSGGGLSASYNEQFF
TRBJ2-4	TRBD2	TRBV7-3	14	many	TGTGCCAGCAGCTCCAGCGGGGGGGCGAACATTCAGTACTTC	CASSSSGGANIQYF
TRBJ2-5	-	TRBV6-5	15	many	TGTGCCAGCAGTTATGGAGGGGCGGCCTTAGAGACCCAGTACTTC	CASSYGGAALETQYF
TRBJ1-5	-	TRBV20-1	14	-	TGCAGTGCTAGAGATACCCCCGACAGTCAGCCCCAGCATTTT	CSARDTPDSQPQHF
TRBJ2-1	TRBD2	TRBV5-1	17	many	TGCGCCAGCAGCATCCAAGCGGGGGGGAGCTCCTACAATGAGCAGTTCTTC	CASSIQAGGSSYNEQFF
TRBJ2-7	-	TRBV3-1	14	many	TGTGCCAGCAGCCAGAACGAGTGGAGTTACGAGCAGTACTTC	CASSQNEWSYEQYF
TRBJ2-2	TRBD2	TRBV19	15	few	TGTGCCAGTAGACCGGGACTAGCGAACACCGGGGAGCTGTTTTTT	CASRPGLANTGELFF
TRBJ2-5	TRBD1	TRBV29-1	12	-	TGCAGCGCCACAGGGGGCAAGGAGACCCAGTACTTC	CSATGGKETQYF
TRBJ2-3	-	TRBV19	16	many	TGTGCCAGTAGTTACTTAGCCGGGCGGGCCACAGATACGCAGTATTTT	CASSYLAGRATDTQYF
TRBJ2-1	TRBD2	TRBV5-1	17	many	TGCGCCAGCAGCCTCAAAAGCGGGAGGGCCTTTGACAATGAGCAGTTCTTC	CASSLKSGRAFDNEQFF
TRBJ2-1	TRBD2	TRBV12-3/TRBV12-4	14	few	TGTGCCAGCAGTTCTAGCGGGACTCGCAGGGAGCAGTTCTTC	CASSSSGTRREQFF
TRBJ2-1	-	TRBV4-1	14	many	TGCGCCAGCAGCCAGAACGGGATAAATAATGAGCAGTTCTTC	CASSQNGINNEQFF
TRBJ2-1	-	TRBV18	15	few	TGTGCCAGCTCACCACCGGGACACCACGGGAATGAGCAGTTCTTC	CASSPPGHHGNEQFF
TRBJ2-2	TRBD1	TRBV12-3/TRBV12-4	17	many	TGTGCCAGCAGTTACCCGTTCGTACCCCGGGACAGCGGGGAGCTGTTTTTT	CASSYPFVPRDSGELFF
TRBJ1-5	-	TRBV15	15	few	TGTGCCACCAGCAGAGATGGTAATAGCAATCAGCCCCAGCATTTT	CATSRDGNSNQPQHF
TRBJ1-3	-	TRBV3-1	15	-	TGTGCCAGCAGCCAAACAGTCCTCTCTGGAAACACCATATATTTT	CASSQTVLSGNTIYF
TRBJ1-4	TRBD1	TRBV12-3/TRBV12-4	13	few	TGTGCCAGCAGTAGACAGGGGTCTGAAAAACTGTTTTTT	CASSRQGSEKLFF
TRBJ2-5	-	TRBV12-5	16	many	TGTGCTAGTGGTTACGGTTTGCGGGGAGTTGGAGAGACCCAGTACTTC	CASGYGLRGVGETQYF
TRBJ2-3	-	TRBV24-1	13	many	TGTGCCACCAGTCTTAACCGCGCAGATACGCAGTATTTT	CATSLNRADTQYF